The 15 T cell receptor beta chains below come from one sample, sequenced in a study of cytotoxic CD8 clonotypes in ibrutinib-treated CLL listed by TCRdb under 2021. Library generation was performed with the immunoSEQ multiplex PCR assay. The clones in this table, taken by TCRdb from immuneACCESS, are in-frame only. Not every clone is retained; where verified, under half of the shortfall comes from an unresolved V gene, and the cause of the rest is unknown. A total of some 120,000 clones appear in this sample, about 53% of them only once. In total, the top ten clones hold about 40% of the sample. Taken with the paper, the label for time point translates to: approximately 25 months on ibrutinib. This specimen consisted of PBMCs, obtained after 24 months of ibrutinib treatment. The origin of the receptors is a human donor with chronic lymphocytic leukemia.

This clone was seen a handful of times. The chain joins TRBV5-6 to TRBJ2-5; possibly TRBD1 or TRBD2 for D (6 bases each). CDR1 and CDR2 from the germline V gene are SGHDT and YYEEEE. The CDR3 length is 15 residues. Trimming shortened V by 4 bases and J by 4 bases, and 17 bases separated the two germline ends. CDR3 DNA sequence: TGTGCCAGCAGCCGCGCTCTACAGGGAGGAGAGACCCAGTACTTC. Its translation is CASSRALQGGETQYF.

This chain uses TRBV28 with TRBJ2-3; weak D call: TRBD1 (6 bases). The V and J ends lost 5 bases and 1 base respectively, with 13 bases between them. Looked up from germline, CDR1 is MDHEN and CDR2 is SYDVKM. The CDR3 covers 15 residues. The CDR3 DNA reads as TGTGCCAGCAGTCCCCGGGACATCGGCACAGATACGCAGTATTTT. Protein: CASSPRDIGTDTQYF.

This chain joins TRBV21-1 and TRBJ1-5; the D call of TRBD1 is as the table states it, not checked on the DNA. TRBV21-1 is flagged as a pseudogene. The CDR3 contains 18 residues. This CDR3 reads CASSKVPPAGAFNQPQHF. The CDR3 region has the DNA TGTGCCAGCAGCAAAGTTCCCCCCGCAGGGGCGTTCAATCAGCCCCAGCATTTT.

This clone was seen a few times. V and J are TRBV21-1 and TRBJ2-7. TRBV21-1 is reported as a pseudogene. CDR3 length: 12 amino acids. DNA of the CDR3: TGTGCCAGCAGCAAAGGCTCCTACGAGCAGTACTTC. It encodes CASSKGSYEQYF.

The chain joins TRBV29-1 to TRBJ2-3; TRBD2 matches at 9 bases. The length of the CDR3 is 20 residues. The V gene end was trimmed by 6 bases and the J gene end by 2 bases; junction bases not matched to a gene: 24. CDR1 is SQVTM, CDR2 ANQGSEA, per germline. The CDR3 DNA reads TGCAGCGTGCCTAGTAGGGACAGAAAGACCGGGACTAGCTTCACAGATACGCAGTATTTT. Translated: CSVPSRDRKTGTSFTDTQYF.

The gene calls are TRBV29-1 and TRBJ2-1, with D possibly TRBD2 on 6 matching bases. The germline V gene has CDR1 SQVTM and CDR2 ANQGSEA. The CDR3 covers 12 residues. CDR3 in amino acids: CSVTWGDNEQFF. In nucleotides, the CDR3 is TGCAGTGTTACCTGGGGGGACAATGAGCAGTTCTTC.

For the CDR3, the DNA is TGTGCCAGCAGCCGCCAGGAGAATTCACCCCTCCACTTT. It translates to CASSRQENSPLHF. The rearrangement links TRBV21-1 to TRBJ1-6. TRBV21-1 constitutes a pseudogene. CDR3 length: 13 amino acids.

About this clone itself: One end of the junction fails to match germline, which may point to a read error. This chain connects TRBV7-7 to TRBJ2-2; no firm D call. Germline CDR1 SSHAT, CDR2 FNYEAQ (reference sequence). The CDR3 runs 13 residues. CDR3 nucleotide sequence: TGTGCTAGCAGCAAACAGAACACCGGGGAGCTGTTTTTT. This encodes CASSKQNTGELFF.

The gene calls are TRBV5-6 and TRBJ2-7, with 8 bases that match TRBD1. The junction had 8 bases not matched to a gene; V was cut back by 0 bases and J by 3 bases. Germline V gene sequence: CDR1 SGHDT, CDR2 YYEEEE. The CDR3 is made up of 16 amino acids. CDR3 in amino acids: CASSLELGQAVYEQYF. The CDR3 nucleotides are TGTGCCAGCAGCTTGGAGTTGGGACAGGCGGTCTACGAGCAGTACTTC.

This clone showed up just a few times. The chain employs TRBV5-1 and TRBJ1-4; 10 bases align to TRBD1. CDR3 length: 16 amino acids. The V gene end was trimmed by 3 bases and the J gene end by 0 bases; junction bases not matched to a gene: 2. CDR1 is SGHRS and CDR2 is YFSETQ in the germline V gene. The CDR3 sequence is CASSSGTGATNEKLFF. In DNA, the CDR3 is TGCGCCAGCAGCTCCGGGACAGGGGCAACTAATGAAAAACTGTTTTTT.

V usage is TRBV27 and J usage is TRBJ2-7, with D perhaps TRBD2 (5 bases). Germline V lookup: CDR1 MNHEY, CDR2 SMNVEV (reference sequence). The CDR3 loop spans 17 amino acids. Between the trimmed V and J ends, which lost 8 bases and 0 bases, there was a span of 23 bases. The CDR3 here is CASPDLLRAPTSYEQYF. The CDR3 bases are TGTGCCAGCCCGGACTTACTTAGGGCCCCGACCTCCTACGAGCAGTACTTC.

This clone was counted only a few times. The chain couples TRBV9 to TRBJ1-1, with D uncertain. The V gene's germline CDR1 is SGDLS and CDR2 YYNGEE. With 0 bases removed from V and 3 bases from J, the gap between germline ends came to 12 bases. The CDR3 totals 15 residues. The CDR3 region has the DNA TGTGCCAGCAGCGTAGCGACGCCTAGGGACACTGAAGCTTTCTTT. Translating gives CASSVATPRDTEAFF.

The DNA for the CDR3 is TGCGCCAGCAGCCAAGATCGGAAAGTAACTAATGAAAAACTGTTTTTT. As protein: CASSQDRKVTNEKLFF. The V and J genes are TRBV4-1 and TRBJ1-4; unclear D gene. CDR3 length equals 16 residues. Germline V gene sequence: CDR1 MGHRA, CDR2 YSYEKL. Trimming left V 0 bases short and J 1 base short, with 9 bases between.

V usage is TRBV2 and J usage is TRBJ2-7; 7 nucleotides agree with TRBD1. From germline, CDR1 is SNHLY and CDR2 FYNNEI. The CDR3 totals 15 residues. Losses at the gene ends were 2 bases for V and 1 base for J; bases not matched to a gene: 5. The CDR3 here is CASSEPGGQSYEQYF. The CDR3 DNA reads TGTGCCAGCAGTGAACCAGGGGGACAATCCTACGAGCAGTACTTC.

CDR3 amino acids: CAWSIWGKPGREQYF. The CDR3 DNA is TGTGCCTGGAGTATCTGGGGAAAGCCTGGAAGGGAGCAGTACTTC. The chain carries TRBV30 and TRBJ2-7; D is unclear. The CDR3 has 15 residues. The V and J ends lost 2 bases and 7 bases respectively, with 21 bases between them. Germline V CDR1 and CDR2: GTSNPN, SVGIG (reference sequence).